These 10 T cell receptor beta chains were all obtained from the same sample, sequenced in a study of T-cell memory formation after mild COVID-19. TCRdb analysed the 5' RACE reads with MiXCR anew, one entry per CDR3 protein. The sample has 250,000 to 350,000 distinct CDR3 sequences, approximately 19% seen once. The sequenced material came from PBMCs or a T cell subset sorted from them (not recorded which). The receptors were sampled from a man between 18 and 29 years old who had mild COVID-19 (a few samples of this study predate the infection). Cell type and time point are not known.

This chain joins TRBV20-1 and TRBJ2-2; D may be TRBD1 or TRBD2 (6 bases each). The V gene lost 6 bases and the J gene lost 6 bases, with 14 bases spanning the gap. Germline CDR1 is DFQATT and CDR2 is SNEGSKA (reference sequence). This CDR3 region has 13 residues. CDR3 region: CSAGRGGPGELFF. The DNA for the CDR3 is TGCAGTGCCGGACGAGGGGGGCCCGGGGAGCTGTTTTTT.

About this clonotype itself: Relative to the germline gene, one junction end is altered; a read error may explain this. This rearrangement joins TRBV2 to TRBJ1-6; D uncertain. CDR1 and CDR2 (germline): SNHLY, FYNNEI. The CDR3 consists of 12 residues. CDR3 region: CASSEGGRTLHF. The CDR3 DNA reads TGTGCCAGCAGCGAAGGCGGCCGAACTCTCCACTTT.

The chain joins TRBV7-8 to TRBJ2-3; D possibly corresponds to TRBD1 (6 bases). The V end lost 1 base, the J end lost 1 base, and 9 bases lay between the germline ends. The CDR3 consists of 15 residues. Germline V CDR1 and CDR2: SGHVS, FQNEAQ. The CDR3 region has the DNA TGTGCCAGCAGCTTAGTCTGGACAGGCACAGATACGCAGTATTTT. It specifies CASSLVWTGTDTQYF.

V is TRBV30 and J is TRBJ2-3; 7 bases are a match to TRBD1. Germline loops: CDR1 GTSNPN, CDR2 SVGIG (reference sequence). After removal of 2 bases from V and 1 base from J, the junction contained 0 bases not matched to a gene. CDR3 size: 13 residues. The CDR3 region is CAWSQGGTDTQYF. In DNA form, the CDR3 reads TGTGCCTGGAGTCAGGGGGGCACAGATACGCAGTATTTT. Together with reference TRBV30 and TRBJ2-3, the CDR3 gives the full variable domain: SQTIHQWPATLVQPVGSPLSLECTVEGTSNPNLYWYRQAAGRGLQLLFYSVGIGQISSEVPQNLSASRPQDRQFILSSKKLLLSDSGFYLCAWSQGGTDTQYFGPGTRLTVL.

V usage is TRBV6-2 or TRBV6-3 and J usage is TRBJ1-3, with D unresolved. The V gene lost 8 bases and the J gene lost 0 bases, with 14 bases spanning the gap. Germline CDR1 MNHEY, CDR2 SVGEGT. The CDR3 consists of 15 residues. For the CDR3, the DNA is TGTGCCAGCGGGCGGAGGAGATCCTCTGGAAACACCATATATTTT. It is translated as CASGRRRSSGNTIYF.

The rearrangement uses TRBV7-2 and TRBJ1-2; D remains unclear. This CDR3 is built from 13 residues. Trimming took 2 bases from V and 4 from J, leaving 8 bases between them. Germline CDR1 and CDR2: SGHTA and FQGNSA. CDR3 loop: CASSLNHGYGYTF. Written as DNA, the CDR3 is TGTGCCAGCAGCTTAAATCACGGCTATGGCTACACCTTC.

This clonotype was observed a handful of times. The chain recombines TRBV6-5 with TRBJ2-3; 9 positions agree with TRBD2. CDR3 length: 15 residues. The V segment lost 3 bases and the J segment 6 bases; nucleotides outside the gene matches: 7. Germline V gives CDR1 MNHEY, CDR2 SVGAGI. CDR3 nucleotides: TGTGCCAGCAGTTATAGCGGGGGAATCGGGGATACGCAGTATTTT. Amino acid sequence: CASSYSGGIGDTQYF.

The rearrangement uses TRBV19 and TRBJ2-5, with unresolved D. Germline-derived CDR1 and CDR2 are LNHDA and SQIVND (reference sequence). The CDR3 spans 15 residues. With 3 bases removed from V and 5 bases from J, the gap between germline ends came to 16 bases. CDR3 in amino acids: CASSMLDSLGETQYF. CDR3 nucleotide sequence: TGTGCCAGTAGTATGCTAGACTCTCTCGGGGAGACCCAGTACTTC. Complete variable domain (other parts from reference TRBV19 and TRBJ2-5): DGGITQSPKYLFRKEGQNVTLSCEQNLNHDAMYWYRQDPGQGLRLIYYSQIVNDFQKGDIAEGYSVSREKKESFPLTVTSAQKNPTAFYLCASSMLDSLGETQYFGPGTRLLVL.

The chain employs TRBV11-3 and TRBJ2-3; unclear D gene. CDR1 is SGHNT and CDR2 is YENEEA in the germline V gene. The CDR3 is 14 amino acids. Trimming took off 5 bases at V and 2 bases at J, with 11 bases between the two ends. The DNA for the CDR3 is TGTGCCAGCAGCCCACACTCCACCACAGATACGCAGTATTTT. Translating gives CASSPHSTTDTQYF.

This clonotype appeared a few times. CDR3 amino acids: CASTRGGDSYNEQFF. The CDR3 bases are TGTGCCAGCACCAGAGGTGGTGACTCCTACAATGAGCAGTTCTTC. The V and J genes are TRBV9 and TRBJ2-1; D is ambiguous. The CDR3 has 15 amino acids. The V and J ends lost 6 bases and 0 bases respectively, with 13 bases between them. Germline V lookup: CDR1 SGDLS, CDR2 YYNGEE.